This passage covers 24 T cell receptor beta chains from one sample sequenced in a study of T cell changes during pregnancy in multiple sclerosis. Clones were sequenced by immunoSEQ multiplex PCR, and TCRdb holds only the in-frame ones, with some missing. Counted here are fewer than 60,000 clones, more than 75% occurring once; the ten biggest clones make up 1% to 1.5%. This specimen was peripheral blood, taken in the second trimester of pregnancy. The source is a female donor with multiple sclerosis, enrolled in a pregnancy study.

The V gene is TRBV4-2, the J gene TRBJ1-1; 8 bases line up with TRBD1. CDR3 length: 16 amino acids. Germline CDR1 and CDR2: LGHNA and YNFKEQ. Trimming cost V 1 base and J 6 bases; bases outside gene matches: 10. The CDR3 DNA sequence: TGTGCCAGCAGCCAAGTGGGACAGGTGGTTGCCTCTGAAGCTTTCTTT. Amino acids: CASSQVGQVVASEAFF.

To note about this clone: At the DNA level, this CDR3 is encoded by other sequences in the same sample as well. The V call is TRBV4-3, the J call TRBJ2-2; maybe TRBD2 (6 bases). V was shortened by 1 base and J by 3 bases, with 12 bases between the two germline ends. Germline V gene data show CDR1 as LGHNA and CDR2 as YSLEER. There are 16 residues in the CDR3. CDR3 DNA: TGCGCCAGCAGCCAAGCAGGAGGGCGCGACACCGGGGAGCTGTTTTTT. It yields the protein CASSQAGGRDTGELFF.

V usage is TRBV21-1 and J usage is TRBJ2-2; the DNA was not used to check the table's D call, TRBD1. TRBV21-1 is a pseudogene. CDR3 length: 14 residues. The CDR3 is CASRNSGHTGELFF. The CDR3 DNA reads as TGTGCCAGCAGAAATTCAGGGCACACCGGGGAGCTGTTTTTT.

This chain uses TRBV28 with TRBJ1-1, with D perhaps TRBD1 (6 bases). This CDR3 comprises 13 residues. V dropped 10 bases and J dropped 4 bases, with 16 bases sitting between them. Germline CDR1 and CDR2: MDHEN and SYDVKM. CDR3 coding DNA: TGTGCCACGTACAGGGTCGGAGCCACTGAAGCTTTCTTT. This codes for CATYRVGATEAFF.

The rearrangement joins TRBV5-4 to TRBJ1-1, with a tentative D call TRBD1 (5 bases). Germline values: CDR1 SGHNT, CDR2 YYREEE (reference sequence). The CDR3 spans 13 residues. Trimming shortened V by 4 bases and J by 1 base, and 8 bases separated the two germline ends. CDR3 amino acids: CASSGGGNTEAFF. CDR3 coding DNA: TGTGCCAGCAGCGGGGGGGGGAACACTGAAGCTTTCTTT.

The chain recombines TRBV28 with TRBJ2-2; no firm D call. The CDR3 spans 14 residues. In germline, CDR1 is MDHEN, CDR2 SYDVKM. Between the trimmed V and J ends, which lost 6 bases and 8 bases, there was a span of 16 bases. For the CDR3, the DNA is TGTGCCAGCAGACCCTCAGTTGAAACGGGGGAGCTGTTTTTT. It codes for CASRPSVETGELFF.

This rearrangement joins TRBV7-9 to TRBJ2-7, with D perhaps TRBD1 (6 bases). CDR1 SEHNR and CDR2 FQNEAQ come from the germline V gene (reference sequence). The CDR3 runs to 15 residues. The V and J ends lost 1 base and 3 bases respectively, with 13 bases between them. The CDR3 sequence: CASSLVGDTDYEQYF. CDR3 nucleotide sequence: TGTGCCAGCAGCTTAGTTGGGGACACCGACTACGAGCAGTACTTC.

The gene calls are TRBV27 and TRBJ1-6, with D uncertain. The CDR3 totals 15 residues. Deletions cut 3 bases from V and 2 bases from J, with 8 bases between. Germline V CDR1 and CDR2: MNHEY, SMNVEV (reference sequence). The CDR3 reads CASSFRRTYNSPLHF. For the CDR3, the DNA is TGTGCCAGCAGTTTTAGAAGAACCTATAATTCACCCCTCCACTTT.

The J gene is TRBJ1-1, the V gene TRBV25-1, with TRBD1 matching over 7 bases. The CDR3 is 12 amino acids. The junction had 7 bases not matched to a gene; V was cut back by 4 bases and J by 11 bases. Looked up from germline, CDR1 is MGHDK and CDR2 is SYGVNS. CDR3 protein: CASSARQGRAFF. The CDR3 bases are TGTGCCAGCAGTGCCAGACAGGGTAGGGCTTTCTTT.

The chain couples TRBV7-2 to TRBJ1-2; 8 nucleotides match TRBD1. The CDR3 covers 14 residues. Germline CDR1 is SGHTA and CDR2 is FQGNSA. V was pared by 3 bases and J by 2 bases, with 2 bases of the junction left unmatched. DNA for the CDR3: TGTGCCAGCAGCTTCCAGGGGGCCAACTATGGCTACACCTTC. Translated: CASSFQGANYGYTF.

V gene TRBV28 combines with J gene TRBJ2-5; 7 nucleotides align to TRBD2. Trimming removed 4 bases from V and 5 bases from J; junction bases left unmatched: 10. CDR1 is MDHEN, CDR2 SYDVKM, per germline. The CDR3 sequence is 15 residues long. The CDR3 sequence is CASSSTIWEGETQYF. CDR3 bases: TGTGCCAGCAGTTCGACCATATGGGAGGGGGAGACCCAGTACTTC. The full variable domain, in which reference TRBV28 and TRBJ2-5 provide the parts outside the CDR3, is DVKVTQSSRYLVKRTGEKVFLECVQDMDHENMFWYRQDPGLGLRLIYFSYDVKMKEKGDIPEGYSVSREKKERFSLILESASTNQTSMYLCASSSTIWEGETQYFGPGTRLLVL.

The chain combines TRBV30 with TRBJ2-1; D may be TRBD2 (7 bases). The germline V and J ends were trimmed by 4 bases and 4 bases, with 14 bases remaining between them. The CDR3 has 14 amino acids. Germline values: CDR1 GTSNPN, CDR2 SVGIG (reference sequence). CDR3 DNA: TGTGCCTGGATGAGGGGGGGCTCATACAATGAGCAGTTCTTC. Encoded protein: CAWMRGGSYNEQFF.

The chain couples TRBV9 to TRBJ1-1; D is perhaps TRBD1 (6 bases). Looked up from germline, CDR1 is SGDLS and CDR2 is YYNGEE. V lost 5 bases and J lost 7, with 12 bases in between. There are 12 residues in the CDR3. The CDR3 here is CASSPGDGEAFF. The DNA for the CDR3 is TGTGCCAGCAGTCCAGGGGATGGTGAAGCTTTCTTT. The full variable domain, in which reference TRBV9 and TRBJ1-1 provide the parts outside the CDR3, is DSGVTQTPKHLITATGQRVTLRCSPRSGDLSVYWYQQSLDQGLQFLIQYYNGEERAKGNILERFSAQQFPDLHSELNLSSLELGDSALYFCASSPGDGEAFFGQGTRLTVV.

The V and J genes are TRBV6-5 and TRBJ1-1, with 9 bases matching TRBD1. Germline V gives CDR1 MNHEY, CDR2 SVGAGI. V lost 5 bases and J lost 3; bases outside the gene matches: 7. The CDR3 spans 15 residues. The CDR3 DNA sequence: TGTGCCAGCAGTCCGCGACAGGGGGAGTACACTGAAGCTTTCTTT. Translation: CASSPRQGEYTEAFF.

This rearrangement joins TRBV7-3 to TRBJ2-4, with D perhaps TRBD2 (5 bases). This CDR3 spans 17 amino acids. Germline CDR1 SGHTA, CDR2 FQGTGA. The V and J ends lost 5 bases and 6 bases respectively, with 23 bases between them. CDR3 nucleotides: TGTGCCAGCAGCCCCTCCGGGATACCCCTCGCGGGAAACATTCAGTACTTC. Its protein product is CASSPSGIPLAGNIQYF.

The chain is built from TRBV19 and TRBJ1-6; D possibly corresponds to TRBD1 (5 bases). Germline values: CDR1 LNHDA, CDR2 SQIVND (reference sequence). V shed 6 bases and J shed 6 bases, with 18 bases lying between them. The CDR3 spans 16 residues. CDR3 bases: TGTGCCAGTAGCGCTATCCAGGGCAGGTCTAATTCACCCCTCCACTTT. It encodes CASSAIQGRSNSPLHF. Full variable domain (remainder filled in from reference TRBV19 and TRBJ1-6): DGGITQSPKYLFRKEGQNVTLSCEQNLNHDAMYWYRQDPGQGLRLIYYSQIVNDFQKGDIAEGYSVSREKKESFPLTVTSAQKNPTAFYLCASSAIQGRSNSPLHFGNGTRLTVT.

The chain employs TRBV4-1 and TRBJ1-6; 9 bases line up with TRBD1. The junction had 9 bases not matched to a gene; V was cut back by 3 bases and J by 0 bases. Per the germline V gene, CDR1 is MGHRA and CDR2 is YSYEKL. The CDR3 totals 19 residues. The CDR3 loop is CASSQPPGTGSSYNSPLHF. The CDR3 bases are TGCGCCAGCAGCCAGCCTCCCGGGACAGGGAGCTCCTATAATTCACCCCTCCACTTT.

The chain employs TRBV6-1 and TRBJ1-2; D unclear. The CDR3 extends over 13 amino acids. The ends were cut back, 1 base at V and 4 bases at J, with 7 bases in the middle. Germline CDR1 and CDR2: MNHNS and SASEGT. CDR3 protein: CASSEEGGYGYTF. CDR3 coding DNA: TGTGCCAGCAGTGAAGAGGGAGGCTATGGCTACACCTTC.

The chain recombines TRBV5-5 with TRBJ2-5, with D tentatively TRBD2 (7 bases). With 2 bases removed from V and 5 bases from J, the gap between germline ends came to 19 bases. Looked up from germline, CDR1 is SGHKS and CDR2 is YYEKEE (reference sequence). The CDR3 loop spans 16 amino acids. In DNA form, the CDR3 reads TGTGCCAGCAGCTTAGTCCCGGAGGGGGGGCGCGAGACCCAGTACTTC. Encoded protein: CASSLVPEGGRETQYF.

This chain links TRBV6-6 with TRBJ2-3, with a possible D match to TRBD1 (7 bases). Trimming pared 8 bases from V and 4 bases from J, leaving 16 bases between. CDR3 length: 14 residues. In germline, CDR1 is MNHNY, CDR2 SVGAGI (reference sequence). CDR3 region: CASLRFRGADTQYF. Written as DNA, the CDR3 is TGTGCCAGCCTTAGGTTCAGGGGGGCAGATACGCAGTATTTT.

CDR3 amino acids: CASSRSGGDEQYF. DNA of the CDR3: TGCGCCAGCAGTCGATCGGGAGGCGACGAGCAGTACTTC. The rearrangement joins TRBV10-1 to TRBJ2-7; 7 nucleotides align to TRBD2. The CDR3 is 13 amino acids. The germline V gene encodes CDR1 WNHNN and CDR2 SYGVQD (reference sequence). The V gene end was trimmed by 5 bases and the J gene end by 5 bases; junction bases not matched to a gene: 6.

The chain combines TRBV19 with TRBJ1-1, with TRBD1 identical over 7 bases. The CDR3 loop spans 12 amino acids. Germline V lookup: CDR1 LNHDA, CDR2 SQIVND (reference sequence). J was trimmed by 4 bases and V by 8 bases; bases with no gene match: 4. The CDR3 sequence: CASSGGSTEAFF. CDR3 bases: TGTGCCAGTTCAGGGGGAAGCACTGAAGCTTTCTTT.

The chain has TRBV5-4 and TRBJ2-1, with a possible D match to TRBD2 (5 bases). CDR3 length equals 13 residues. Trimming pared 4 bases from V and 5 bases from J, leaving 10 bases between. Germline CDR1 SGHNT, CDR2 YYREEE (reference sequence). CDR3 bases: TGTGCCAGCAGCGCCGGACTTAACAATGAGCAGTTCTTC. Translated: CASSAGLNNEQFF.

This chain joins TRBV9 and TRBJ1-3; D gene ambiguous. Germline assignment: CDR1 SGDLS and CDR2 YYNGEE. The CDR3 runs 16 residues. Trimming shortened V by 3 bases and J by 0 bases, and 13 bases separated the two germline ends. CDR3 DNA: TGTGCCAGCAGCGCCCGAACCCTTAGCTCTGGAAACACCATATATTTT. Amino acids: CASSARTLSSGNTIYF.